This T cell receptor beta chain stems from a study of blood T cell repertoires in COVID-19. The repertoire was sequenced with immunoSEQ multiplex PCR; TCRdb's copy has only in-frame clones and lacks some. The data contain about 180,000 clones, about 72% of them seen just once; the ten biggest clones take up roughly 17%. From germline, CDR1 is SGHRS and CDR2 YFSETQ. After removal of 1 base from V and 3 bases from J, the junction contained 5 bases not matched to a gene. The CDR3 sequence is 16 residues long. This receptor was identified in a woman between 50 and 59 years old who had recovered from COVID-19. The sample was PBMCs or T cells enriched from blood (not recorded which). The J gene is TRBJ2-1, the V gene TRBV5-1; 9 bases line up with TRBD2. In DNA, the CDR3 is TGCGCCAGCAGCTTGACCGGGACTAGCTACTACAATGAGCAGTTCTTC. Its protein product is CASSLTGTSYYNEQFF.